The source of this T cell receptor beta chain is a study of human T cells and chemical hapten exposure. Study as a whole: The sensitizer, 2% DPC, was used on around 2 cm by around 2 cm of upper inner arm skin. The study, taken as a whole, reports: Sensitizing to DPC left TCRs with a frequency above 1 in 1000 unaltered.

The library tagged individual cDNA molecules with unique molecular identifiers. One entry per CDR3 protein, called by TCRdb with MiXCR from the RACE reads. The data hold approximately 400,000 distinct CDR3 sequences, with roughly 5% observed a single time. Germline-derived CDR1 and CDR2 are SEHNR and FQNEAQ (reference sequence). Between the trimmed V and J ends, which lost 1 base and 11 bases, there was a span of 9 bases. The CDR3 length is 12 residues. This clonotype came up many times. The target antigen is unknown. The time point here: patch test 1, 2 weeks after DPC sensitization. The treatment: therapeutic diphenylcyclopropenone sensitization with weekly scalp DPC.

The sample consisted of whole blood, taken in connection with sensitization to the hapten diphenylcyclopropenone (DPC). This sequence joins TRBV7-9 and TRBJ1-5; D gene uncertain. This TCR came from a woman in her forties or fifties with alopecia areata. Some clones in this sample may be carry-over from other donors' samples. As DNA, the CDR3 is TGTGCCAGCAGCTTAGAAGCGGAGGCCCAGCATTTT. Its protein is CASSLEAEAQHF.